The source of this TCR beta chain is a study of shared clonotypes between healthy human individuals. About the research overall: The plates for each donor numbered three CD4 naive, three CD4 memory, two CD8 naive and one CD8 memory. Broader study findings: Clonotype sharing among the donors was expected to vary with sequencing depth.

Terminally differentiated effector memory CD45RA+ cells were left out of the naive CD8 fraction, which was CD45RO-negative and positively selected for CCR7. This CDR3 comprises 13 residues. Trimming took 3 bases from V and 6 from J, leaving 12 bases between them. Germline V gene sequence: CDR1 MDHEN, CDR2 SYDVKM. Regarding this clone: The antigen is not known.

Deep was the level used in running the assay. Measured with immunoSEQ multiplex PCR; TCRdb has only the in-frame clones, and not every one. The table lists roughly 650,000 clones, around 96% of them singletons. This clonotype was obtained from a woman aged 25-40 years in good health. Input material: naive CD8+ T cells sorted from blood. The chain recombines TRBV28 with TRBJ2-7; D is unresolved. In nucleotides, the CDR3 is TGTGCCAGCAGTTTCCGTTACATTGGCGAGCAGTACTTC. This translates into CASSFRYIGEQYF.